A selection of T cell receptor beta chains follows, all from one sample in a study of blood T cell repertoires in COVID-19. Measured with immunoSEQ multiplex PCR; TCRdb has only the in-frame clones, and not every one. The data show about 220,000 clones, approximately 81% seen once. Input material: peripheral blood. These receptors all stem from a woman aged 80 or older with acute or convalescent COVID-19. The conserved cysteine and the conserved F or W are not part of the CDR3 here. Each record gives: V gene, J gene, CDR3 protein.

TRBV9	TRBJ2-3	ASSVATGRTNRDTQY
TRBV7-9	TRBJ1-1	ASSSGQGVRKEAF
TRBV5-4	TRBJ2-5	ASSLAGGPQETQY
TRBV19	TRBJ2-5	ASSIQGGEETQY
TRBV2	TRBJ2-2	ASSLAGVNTGELF
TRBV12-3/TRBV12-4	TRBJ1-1	ASSSQGYTEAF
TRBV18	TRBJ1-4	ASSPPATNEKLF
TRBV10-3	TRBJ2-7	AISESGESYEQY
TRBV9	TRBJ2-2	ASSVSRQGTGELF
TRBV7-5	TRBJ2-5	ARSLAPPVQETQY
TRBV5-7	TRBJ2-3	ASSPAGTGVSDTQY
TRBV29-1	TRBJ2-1	SVGGREYNEQF
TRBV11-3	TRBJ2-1	ASSLEASGGEQF
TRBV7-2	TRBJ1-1	ASSLVLRGTEAF
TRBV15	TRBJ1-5	ATSLVAGAQH
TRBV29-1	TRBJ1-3	SVEPLLGNTIY
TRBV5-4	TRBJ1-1	ASSQPTGNLNTEAF
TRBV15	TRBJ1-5	ATSRGGSNQPQH
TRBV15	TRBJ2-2	ATSSFLPRAGGYTGELF
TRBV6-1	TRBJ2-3	ASSEIYTISTDTQY
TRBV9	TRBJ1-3	ASSVAGHFSGNTIY
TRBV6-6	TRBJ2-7	ASSPREVREQY
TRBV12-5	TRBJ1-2	ASGFDYGYT
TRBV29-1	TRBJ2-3	SVEPSGGLQSTQY
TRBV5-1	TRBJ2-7	ASSQPRTGYEQY
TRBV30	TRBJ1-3	AWSVGGAGNTIY
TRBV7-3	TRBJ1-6	ASSLQGDSPLH
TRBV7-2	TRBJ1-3	ASSLGDPGAGNTIY
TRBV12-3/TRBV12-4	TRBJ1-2	ASSPMDRAT
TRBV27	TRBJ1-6	ASSLDRGPGSPLH